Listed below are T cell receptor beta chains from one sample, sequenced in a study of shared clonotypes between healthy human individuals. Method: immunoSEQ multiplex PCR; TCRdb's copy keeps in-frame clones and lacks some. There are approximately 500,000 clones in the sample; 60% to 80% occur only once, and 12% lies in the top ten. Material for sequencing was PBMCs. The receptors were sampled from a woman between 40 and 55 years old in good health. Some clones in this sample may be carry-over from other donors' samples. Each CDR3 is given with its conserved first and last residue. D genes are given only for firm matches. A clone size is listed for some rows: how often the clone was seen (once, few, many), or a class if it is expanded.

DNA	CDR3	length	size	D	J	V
TGTGCCTGGACACAGGGTTTCGATCAGCCCCAGCATTTT	CAWTQGFDQPQHF	13	NA	NA	TRBJ1-5	TRBV30
TGTGCCAGTAGTATCTACGGGACTAGCGGGACGGAGACCCAGTACTTC	CASSIYGTSGTETQYF	16	NA	TRBD2	TRBJ2-5	TRBV19
TGTGCCAGCGCCCGGGAGACCCACAATGAGCAGTTCTTC	CASARETHNEQFF	13	NA	NA	TRBJ2-1	TRBV2
TGTGCCAGCAGCGCCCGCTCCGGGACTAGCGGCTTCTACGAGCAGTACTTC	CASSARSGTSGFYEQYF	17	NA	TRBD2	TRBJ2-7	TRBV9
TGTGCCAGCAGCTTTCGCAGGGTTTACACTGAAGCTTTCTTT	CASSFRRVYTEAFF	14	NA	NA	TRBJ1-1	TRBV7-9
TGCGCCAGCAGCCCGGTCGGGACTCGACGACCCTTAGGGATCAGAGGCCCCGAAGCTTTCTTT	CASSPVGTRRPLGIRGPEAFF	21	many	NA	TRBJ1-1	TRBV5-1
TGTGCCAGCAGTCTTCTAGCGGGAGGTTCCCCCGGGGAGCTGTTTTTT	CASSLLAGGSPGELFF	16	NA	TRBD2	TRBJ2-2	TRBV2
TGTGCCTGGAGTCCACGGGGGGATCAGCCCCAGCATTTT	CAWSPRGDQPQHF	13	NA	NA	TRBJ1-5	TRBV30
TGTGCCAGCTCACCAAATCGGGCAGGAAACACCATATATTTT	CASSPNRAGNTIYF	14	NA	NA	TRBJ1-3	TRBV18
TGCGCCAGCAGCTTGGCTAGCGGGAGGGATTACAATGAGCAGTTCTTC	CASSLASGRDYNEQFF	16	once	TRBD2	TRBJ2-1	TRBV5-1
TGTGCCAGCAGCCAAGGGGATCGAGCCGCCGGGAATGAAAAACTGTTTTTT	CASSQGDRAAGNEKLFF	17	NA	NA	TRBJ1-4	TRBV4-2
TGTGCCAGCAACGTAGACAGGGGTGGGAATGAGCAGTTCTTC	CASNVDRGGNEQFF	14	NA	TRBD1	TRBJ2-1	TRBV28
TGCGCCAGCAGGCCACAGGGGGGGTCGGCTGAAGCTTTCTTT	CASRPQGGSAEAFF	14	NA	TRBD1	TRBJ1-1	TRBV5-1
TGTGCCAGCGGGTTAAGAGGGATCGGGGAGCTGTTTTTT	CASGLRGIGELFF	13	NA	NA	TRBJ2-2	TRBV28
TGTGCCAGCAGCTTAGTTGCAGGGCCGGCAGGGTCCCAGTACTTC	CASSLVAGPAGSQYF	15	many	NA	TRBJ2-5	TRBV11-2
TGTGCCAGCAGTCAGATACAGGGGTCGGCTGAAGCTTTCTTT	CASSQIQGSAEAFF	14	NA	TRBD1	TRBJ1-1	TRBV9
TGTGCCAGCAGCTTAGACGGGAACACAGATACGCAGTATTTT	CASSLDGNTDTQYF	14	NA	NA	TRBJ2-3	TRBV7-2
TGTGCCAGCAGCTTAAGACTAGCGGGAGGATCAGGGGATACGCAGTATTTT	CASSLRLAGGSGDTQYF	17	NA	TRBD2	TRBJ2-3	TRBV7-2